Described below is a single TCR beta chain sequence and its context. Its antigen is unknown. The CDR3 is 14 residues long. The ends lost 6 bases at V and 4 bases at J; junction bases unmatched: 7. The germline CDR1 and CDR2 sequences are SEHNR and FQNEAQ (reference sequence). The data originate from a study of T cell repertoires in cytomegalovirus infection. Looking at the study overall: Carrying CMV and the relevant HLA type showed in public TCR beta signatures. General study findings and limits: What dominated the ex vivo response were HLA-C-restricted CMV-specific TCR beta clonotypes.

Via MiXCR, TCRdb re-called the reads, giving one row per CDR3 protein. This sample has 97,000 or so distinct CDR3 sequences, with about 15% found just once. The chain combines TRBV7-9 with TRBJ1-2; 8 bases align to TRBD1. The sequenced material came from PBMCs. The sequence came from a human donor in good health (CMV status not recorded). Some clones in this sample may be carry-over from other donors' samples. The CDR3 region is CASSRGTGSYGYTF. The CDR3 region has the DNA TGTGCCAGCAGTCGTGGGACAGGTTCCTATGGCTACACCTTC.